This T cell receptor beta chain was identified during a study of cytomegalovirus exposure and HLA in healthy donors. After removal of 2 bases from V and 8 bases from J, the junction contained 13 bases not matched to a gene. CDR3 size: 17 residues. Germline CDR1 is MNHNS and CDR2 is SASEGT. Points from the study as a whole: The study listed 164 cytomegalovirus-associated TCR beta chains.

In regard to this clone: Its cognate antigen is unknown.

Primers for the PCR totalled 60 Vbeta and 13 Jbeta. Repertoires were generated with immunoSEQ multiplex PCR, while TCRdb's copy carries only in-frame clones and drops some. In the table there are about 150,000 clones, 65% to 85% of which are singletons. The sample comprised PBMCs. This clonotype originated in a male donor in good health and CMV-seronegative. The rearrangement uses TRBV6-1 and TRBJ2-1; TRBD2 aligns across 9 bases. In DNA form, the CDR3 reads TGTGCCAGCAGTGAAATCTTCGGGACTAGCACGTATTATGAGCAGTTCTTC. Its protein is CASSEIFGTSTYYEQFF.